This TCR beta chain was documented in a study of T cell changes during pregnancy in multiple sclerosis. The repertoire was sequenced with immunoSEQ multiplex PCR; TCRdb's copy has only in-frame clones and lacks some. The sample consists of some 80,000 clones, about 94% of them appearing once. Germline-derived CDR1 and CDR2 are GTSNPN and SVGIG (reference sequence). The CDR3 length is 13 residues. The V end was cut by 4 bases, the J end by 7 bases, with 16 bases between. The genes are TRBV30 and TRBJ1-1, with no clear D. The receptor comes from a female donor with multiple sclerosis, enrolled in a pregnancy study. The material was peripheral blood, obtained in the third trimester of pregnancy. The CDR3 reads CAWTTEVAYEAFF. For the CDR3, the DNA is TGTGCCTGGACGACCGAGGTGGCCTATGAAGCTTTCTTT.